This T cell receptor (beta chain) was profiled in a study of control samples from healthy donors and cancer patients. TCRdb's table, derived via immunoSEQ multiplex PCR, lists solely in-frame clones and lacks some. The repertoire holds around 110,000 clones, with over 75% as singletons. This receptor was taken from a woman aged 45 to 65 with colorectal cancer. Sequences were obtained from PBMCs.

In DNA form, the CDR3 reads TGTGCCAGCAGCCAAGGCGGGACAGGGGGCATCGAGCAGTACTTC. Translated, it gives CASSQGGTGGIEQYF. The V call is TRBV3-1 (or the pseudogene TRBV3-2), the J call TRBJ2-7; 12 positions match TRBD1. The CDR3 consists of 15 residues. J gave up 6 bases and V 1 base, and 4 bases lay outside the gene matches. The germline V gene has CDR1 LGHDT and CDR2 YNNKEL (reference sequence).